This T cell receptor (beta chain) originates from a study of tumor-infiltrating lymphocytes in primary liver carcinoma. Regarding the study as a whole: Reduced overlap was seen in tumor-adjacent and tumor-blood pairs versus tumor region pairs.

Germline values: CDR1 MDHEN, CDR2 SYDVKM. The germline V and J ends were trimmed by 4 bases and 1 base, with 11 bases remaining between them. The CDR3 sequence is 15 residues long. This clonotype was seen at least ten times. Its antigen is as yet unknown. Scientists recovered RNA and DNA together from around 18-30 mg of unsorted bulk tissue. More than 75% viable tumor cells made up every tumor sample. From approximately 500 ng total RNA, TCR beta cDNA was generated with a primer in the constant region. ARM-PCR was slightly modified, and three nested multiplex PCR rounds with it gave rise to the TCR beta libraries. PCR rounds one and two used TRBV1-TRBV30 forward primers with a C-beta reverse primer for roughly 10 cycles each. TCRdb re-called the multiplex PCR reads through MiXCR, storing one row per CDR3 protein. The data contain approximately 60,000 distinct CDR3 sequences, over 65% of them singletons.

Material for sequencing was liver tumor tissue from sampling region 2. This sample's subset: tumor region T2, inferior pole. The chain is built from TRBV28 and TRBJ1-5; perhaps TRBD1 as D (6 bases). The source of this sequence is a man in his forties with primary liver carcinoma and hepatitis B virus infection. CDR3 sequence: CASSSPQGSNQPQHF. As DNA, the CDR3 is TGTGCCAGCAGTTCTCCCCAGGGGAGCAATCAGCCCCAGCATTTT.